The 25 T cell receptor beta chains presented below share a single source sample, sequenced in a study of cytomegalovirus exposure and HLA in healthy donors (TCRdb year 2017). Library construction relied on the immunoSEQ multiplex PCR assay. The multiplex PCR relied on a mix of 60 forward primers for TCR Vbeta segments and 13 reverse primers for TCR Jbeta segments. The source is immuneACCESS, and TCRdb retained only in-frame sequences with V and J called. Part of the clones is not carried over; for the studies checked, unresolved V genes explain less than half of this, and the remainder is unexplained. The sample table holds some 130,000 clones, of which 65% to 80% were seen once. Approximately 1.6% of the sample is held by the ten biggest clonotypes. Sequences were obtained from PBMCs. Every receptor here comes from a human donor in good health.

CDR3 region: CASSLDRGSYEQYF. The CDR3, as DNA: TGTGCCAGCAGTCTGGACAGGGGTTCCTACGAGCAGTACTTC. The chain couples TRBV2 to TRBJ2-7; 9 bases agree with TRBD1. V shed 5 bases, J shed 1 base, and the junction held 3 bases outside the gene matches. Germline lookup yields CDR1 SNHLY and CDR2 FYNNEI. The length of the CDR3 is 14 residues.

This chain joins TRBV6-4 and TRBJ2-3; 13 nucleotides agree with TRBD2. The CDR3 extends over 16 amino acids. The germline gives CDR1 MRHNA, CDR2 SNTAGT. Unmatched junction bases numbered 3, after V lost 6 bases and J lost 0 bases. The CDR3 sequence is CASSRLAGGSTDTQYF. Here the CDR3 DNA reads TGTGCCAGCAGCCGACTAGCGGGAGGAAGCACAGATACGCAGTATTTT.

This sequence joins TRBV21-1 and TRBJ1-5; the D call in the table, TRBD1, was not verified against the DNA. TRBV21-1 is assigned pseudogene status. This CDR3 contains 17 residues. Here the CDR3 reads CASSARDRSRSNQPQHF. As DNA, the CDR3 is TGTGCCAGCAGCGCCCGGGACAGATCGAGGAGCAATCAGCCCCAGCATTTT.

This chain links TRBV5-1 with TRBJ2-1; the D gene is possibly TRBD2 (6 bases). Germline V CDR1 and CDR2: SGHRS, YFSETQ. This CDR3 region has 14 residues. The ends were cut back, 4 bases at V and 9 bases at J, with 17 bases in the middle. CDR3 nucleotide sequence: TGCGCCAGCAGCGGGGAGGCCGTGGAGGGTGAGCAGTTCTTC. Encoded protein: CASSGEAVEGEQFF.

The gene calls are TRBV18 and TRBJ1-4; no reliable D call. The germline V gene has CDR1 KGHSH and CDR2 LQKENI. Trimming took 3 bases from V and 4 from J, leaving 6 bases between them. CDR3 length: 13 amino acids. CDR3 loop: CASSPRVNEKLFF. DNA of the CDR3: TGTGCCAGCTCACCTCGAGTTAATGAAAAACTGTTTTTT.

The chain joins TRBV28 to TRBJ2-1; the match to TRBD1 covers 11 bases. This CDR3 spans 16 amino acids. V dropped 1 base and J dropped 4; count of bases not matched to a gene: 3. Germline V gene sequence: CDR1 MDHEN, CDR2 SYDVKM. In DNA form, the CDR3 reads TGTGCCAGCAGTTTATTAGGACAGGGGGCATACAATGAGCAGTTCTTC. Its protein product is CASSLLGQGAYNEQFF. Using reference TRBV28 and TRBJ2-1 for the parts outside the CDR3, the full variable domain is DVKVTQSSRYLVKRTGEKVFLECVQDMDHENMFWYRQDPGLGLRLIYFSYDVKMKEKGDIPEGYSVSREKKERFSLILESASTNQTSMYLCASSLLGQGAYNEQFFGPGTRLTVL.

The CDR3 bases are TGCGCCAGCAGCCAGGGACTAGCGGGCCTCTACAATGAGCAGTTCTTC. Residues: CASSQGLAGLYNEQFF. This chain joins TRBV4-1 and TRBJ2-1, with 12 bases lining up with TRBD2. The CDR3 covers 16 residues. The ends lost 3 bases at V and 3 bases at J; junction bases unmatched: 3. Germline V gene sequence: CDR1 MGHRA, CDR2 YSYEKL.

V gene TRBV6-1 combines with J gene TRBJ2-2; D possibly corresponds to TRBD1 (6 bases). Trimming took off 5 bases at V and 4 bases at J, with 11 bases between the two ends. CDR1 MNHNS and CDR2 SASEGT come from the germline V gene. The CDR3 spans 14 residues. This chain's CDR3 is CASSRQAFTGELFF. The CDR3 nucleotides read TGTGCCAGCAGTCGACAGGCGTTCACCGGGGAGCTGTTTTTT.

The V and J genes are TRBV7-6 and TRBJ2-5, with D tentatively TRBD1 (6 bases). The germline V gene has CDR1 SGHVS and CDR2 FNYEAQ. V lost 3 bases, J lost 5 bases, and 10 bases lay in between. CDR3 length: 13 amino acids. CDR3 sequence (DNA): TGTGCCAGCAGCTTCGTAAGGGGGGAGACCCAGTACTTC. It codes for CASSFVRGETQYF.

J is TRBJ1-5 and V is TRBV6-1; 8 bases fit TRBD1. The V gene end was trimmed by 4 bases and the J gene end by 4 bases; junction bases not matched to a gene: 9. Germline CDR1 MNHNS, CDR2 SASEGT. The CDR3 length is 16 residues. The CDR3 bases are TGTGCCAGCAGTGTAGGGACAGGTGTAGGAAATCAGCCCCAGCATTTT. Translating gives CASSVGTGVGNQPQHF.

This clone was seen only a few times. The V gene is TRBV5-6, the J gene TRBJ1-3, with a possible D match to TRBD1 (6 bases). The germline V and J ends were trimmed by 1 base and 3 bases, with 11 bases remaining between them. This CDR3 spans 15 amino acids. Germline CDR1 and CDR2: SGHDT and YYEEEE. CDR3 nucleotides: TGTGCCAGCAGCTTGTACAACAGGGATGGAAACACCATATATTTT. Protein sequence: CASSLYNRDGNTIYF.

The rearrangement joins TRBV5-1 to TRBJ2-5; TRBD2 matches 10 bases. TRBJ2-7 matches the DNA end more closely, so the J call is doubtful. In germline, CDR1 is SGHRS, CDR2 YFSETQ. The CDR3 extends over 15 amino acids. CDR3 protein: CASSLRTSGSYEQYF. The CDR3 DNA reads as TGCGCCAGCAGCTTGAGGACTAGCGGTTCCTACGAGCAGTACTTC.

The chain links TRBV5-1 to TRBJ1-5, with a weak D call TRBD1 (6 bases). V was trimmed by 4 bases and J by 0 bases, leaving 8 bases between them. Germline V CDR1 and CDR2: SGHRS, YFSETQ. The CDR3 has 14 residues. This CDR3 reads CASSVDSSNQPQHF. CDR3 DNA: TGCGCCAGCAGCGTGGACAGTAGCAATCAGCCCCAGCATTTT. The full variable domain, with the rest looked up from reference TRBV5-1 and TRBJ1-5, is KAGVTQTPRYLIKTRGQQVTLSCSPISGHRSVSWYQQTPGQGLQFLFEYFSETQRNKGNFPGRFSGRQFSNSRSEMNVSTLELGDSALYLCASSVDSSNQPQHFGDGTRLSIL.

V is TRBV7-9 and J is TRBJ2-1; 9 bases agree with TRBD1. Trimming took 4 bases from V and 0 from J; bases not matched to a gene: 1. The CDR3 has 15 residues. The germline gives CDR1 SEHNR, CDR2 FQNEAQ (reference sequence). CDR3 loop: CASSSQGASYNEQFF. Here the CDR3 DNA reads TGTGCCAGCAGCTCACAGGGGGCCTCCTACAATGAGCAGTTCTTC.

The V call is TRBV5-5, the J call TRBJ2-3, with 8 bases identical to TRBD1. J gave up 2 bases and V 7 bases, and 3 bases lay outside the gene matches. The CDR3 loop spans 13 amino acids. The V gene's germline CDR1 is SGHKS and CDR2 YYEKEE (reference sequence). The CDR3 coding sequence is TGTGCCAGCGACAGGGGATACACAGATACGCAGTATTTT. This gives the protein CASDRGYTDTQYF.

The genes are TRBV9 and TRBJ1-1; D remains unclear. Trimming left V 4 bases short and J 0 bases short, with 13 bases between. The V gene's germline CDR1 is SGDLS and CDR2 YYNGEE. CDR3 size: 15 residues. DNA of the CDR3: TGTGCCAGCAGCCAGCGGGCCTTAATGAACACTGAAGCTTTCTTT. Its translation: CASSQRALMNTEAFF.

V and J are TRBV18 and TRBJ2-1; 9 bases align to TRBD1. The CDR3 totals 15 residues. Germline V lookup: CDR1 KGHSH, CDR2 LQKENI. The V segment lost 3 bases and the J segment 4 bases; nucleotides outside the gene matches: 4. The CDR3 region is CASSPGTGPYNEQFF. In DNA, the CDR3 is TGTGCCAGCTCACCTGGGACAGGGCCATACAATGAGCAGTTCTTC.

The gene calls are TRBV14 and TRBJ2-3; a weak D match, TRBD2 (6 bases). The CDR3 totals 17 residues. From germline, CDR1 is SGHDN and CDR2 FVKESK. Trimming took 1 base from V and 5 from J, leaving 19 bases between them. In DNA form, the CDR3 reads TGTGCCAGCAGCCAAGTTTGGGGTAGGGACTCTGGAGATACGCAGTATTTT. Encoded protein: CASSQVWGRDSGDTQYF.

The rearrangement joins TRBV15 to TRBJ2-7, with TRBD1 matching 11 bases. The germline V gene has CDR1 LNHNV and CDR2 YYDKDF (reference sequence). The CDR3 contains 15 residues. V lost 5 bases and J lost 3; bases outside the gene matches: 6. The CDR3 sequence is CATSLRTGGFYEQYF. The CDR3 DNA reads as TGTGCCACCAGCTTACGGACAGGGGGCTTCTACGAGCAGTACTTC.

This clone has only a few counts. V usage is TRBV6-1 and J usage is TRBJ2-7, with D perhaps matching TRBD2 (6 bases). CDR1 and CDR2 (germline): MNHNS, SASEGT. V gave up 3 bases and J gave up 0 bases, with 9 bases separating them. The CDR3 extends over 14 amino acids. In DNA form, the CDR3 reads TGTGCCAGCAGTGAGCGCGGGATCTCCTACGAGCAGTACTTC. Translated, it gives CASSERGISYEQYF.

This clone was observed a few times. In DNA, the CDR3 is TGTGCCAGTAGTATCCCAGGGGCGGACACCGGGGAGCTGTTTTTT. Translated, it gives CASSIPGADTGELFF. The rearrangement uses TRBV19 and TRBJ2-2; a weak D match, TRBD1 (6 bases). This CDR3 comprises 15 residues. V lost 3 bases and J lost 3, with 11 bases in between. Germline CDR1 reads LNHDA; CDR2 reads SQIVND (reference sequence).

The genes are TRBV2 and TRBJ2-1; D gene uncertain. There are 14 residues in the CDR3. Germline loops: CDR1 SNHLY, CDR2 FYNNEI. V was clipped by 2 bases and J by 9 bases, with 14 bases between them. This chain's CDR3 is CASSESGPSPEQFF. CDR3 nucleotide sequence: TGTGCCAGCAGTGAATCAGGCCCATCCCCTGAGCAGTTCTTC.

The V and J genes are TRBV28 and TRBJ2-5; the D gene is possibly TRBD1 (5 bases). This CDR3 contains 13 residues. The germline V gene encodes CDR1 MDHEN and CDR2 SYDVKM. The V and J ends lost 5 bases and 9 bases respectively, with 16 bases between them. As DNA, the CDR3 is TGTGCCAGCAGTCTCGACAGTCTTGAGGCCCAGTACTTC. Encoded protein: CASSLDSLEAQYF. The full variable domain, in which reference TRBV28 and TRBJ2-5 provide the parts outside the CDR3, is DVKVTQSSRYLVKRTGEKVFLECVQDMDHENMFWYRQDPGLGLRLIYFSYDVKMKEKGDIPEGYSVSREKKERFSLILESASTNQTSMYLCASSLDSLEAQYFGPGTRLLVL.

The chain uses TRBV9 and TRBJ2-2; perhaps TRBD2 as D (6 bases). Germline V lookup: CDR1 SGDLS, CDR2 YYNGEE. CDR3 length: 15 residues. Deletions cut 4 bases from V and 2 bases from J, with 12 bases between. The CDR3 spells CASSLLATNTGELFF. CDR3 nucleotides: TGTGCCAGCAGCCTTCTAGCGACCAACACCGGGGAGCTGTTTTTT.

The chain joins TRBV9 to TRBJ1-3, with 9 bases that match TRBD1. The CDR3 totals 15 residues. Germline values: CDR1 SGDLS, CDR2 YYNGEE. The ends lost 3 bases at V and 5 bases at J; junction bases unmatched: 6. The CDR3 loop reads CASSATGGWRNTIYF. In DNA, the CDR3 is TGTGCCAGCAGCGCCACAGGGGGCTGGAGAAACACCATATATTTT. Complete variable domain (other parts from reference TRBV9 and TRBJ1-3): DSGVTQTPKHLITATGQRVTLRCSPRSGDLSVYWYQQSLDQGLQFLIQYYNGEERAKGNILERFSAQQFPDLHSELNLSSLELGDSALYFCASSATGGWRNTIYFGEGSWLTVV.